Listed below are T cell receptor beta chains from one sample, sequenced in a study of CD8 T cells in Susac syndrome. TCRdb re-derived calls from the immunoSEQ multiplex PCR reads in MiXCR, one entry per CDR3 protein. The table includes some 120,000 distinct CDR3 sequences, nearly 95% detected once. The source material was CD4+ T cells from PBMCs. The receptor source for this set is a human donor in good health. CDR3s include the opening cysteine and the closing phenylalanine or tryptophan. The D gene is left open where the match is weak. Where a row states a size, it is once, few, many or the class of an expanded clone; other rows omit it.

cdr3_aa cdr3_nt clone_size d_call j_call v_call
CASSLGDSSQETQYF TGTGCCAGCAGTTTAGGGGACAGTTCCCAAGAGACCCAGTACTTC . TRBD1 TRBJ2-5 TRBV12-3/TRBV12-4
CASSLRGYPYNEQFF TGTGCCAGCAGCTTGAGGGGATATCCCTACAATGAGCAGTTCTTC . . TRBJ2-1 TRBV5-6
CASSLALVSGNTIYF TGCGCCAGCAGCTTGGCCTTAGTCTCCGGAAACACCATATATTTT . . TRBJ1-3 TRBV5-1
CAISEGVATSYEQYF TGTGCCATCAGTGAGGGGGTAGCGACCTCCTACGAGCAGTACTTC once . TRBJ2-7 TRBV10-3
CASSDAGDHYGYTF TGTGCCAGCTCAGACGCAGGGGATCACTATGGCTACACCTTC . . TRBJ1-2 TRBV18
CASSRLAGAHEQFF TGTGCCAGCAGCCGGCTAGCGGGAGCCCATGAGCAGTTCTTC . TRBD2 TRBJ2-1 TRBV3-1
CASMTTSGRAQTQYF TGTGCCAGCATGACGACTAGCGGGAGGGCACAGACCCAGTACTTC . TRBD2 TRBJ2-5 TRBV28
CASSPVGQRLAKNIQYF TGCGCCAGCAGCCCGGTCGGGCAGAGATTAGCCAAAAACATTCAGTACTTC . . TRBJ2-4 TRBV5-1
CASSLVGLAGEGEQYF TGTGCCAGCAGCTTAGTAGGACTAGCGGGAGAGGGGGAGCAGTACTTC . TRBD2 TRBJ2-7 TRBV7-2
CASSPGTGGANTEAFF TGTGCCAGCAGTCCAGGGACAGGGGGAGCGAACACTGAAGCTTTCTTT . TRBD1 TRBJ1-1 TRBV3-1
CASSPRQGGTDTQYF TGTGCCAGCTCACCTCGACAGGGAGGCACAGATACGCAGTATTTT . TRBD1 TRBJ2-3 TRBV18
CASSRSGQGLETQYF TGCGCCAGCAGCAGGAGTGGACAGGGTTTGGAGACCCAGTACTTC . TRBD1 TRBJ2-5 TRBV5-1
CASSYAVGTSTDTQYF TGTGCCAGCAGTTACGCGGTCGGCACGAGCACAGATACGCAGTATTTT . . TRBJ2-3 TRBV6-5
CSARDSRPGGYEQYF TGCAGTGCTAGAGATTCGCGGCCAGGGGGCTACGAGCAGTACTTC . TRBD1 TRBJ2-7 TRBV20-1
CASSLRVTALSGANVLTF TGTGCCAGCAGCCTCAGGGTCACCGCCCTCTCTGGGGCCAACGTCCTGACTTTC once . TRBJ2-6 TRBV3-1
CASRGASDYEQYF TGTGCCAGCAGGGGGGCATCAGACTACGAGCAGTACTTC . . TRBJ2-7 TRBV12-3/TRBV12-4
CASSVLGSTDTQYF TGTGCCAGCAGCGTCCTCGGAAGCACAGATACGCAGTATTTT . . TRBJ2-3 TRBV9
CASSLSSGTYNEQFF TGTGCCAGCAGCTTGTCTAGCGGCACTTACAATGAGCAGTTCTTC once TRBD2 TRBJ2-1 TRBV5-4
CSVTPGVTDTQYF TGCAGCGTTACACCGGGAGTCACAGATACGCAGTATTTT . . TRBJ2-3 TRBV29-1
CAITRQALGYEQYF TGTGCCATCACGCGACAGGCGTTAGGGTACGAGCAGTACTTC . . TRBJ2-7 TRBV10-3
CASSDWFGTNEQFF TGTGCCAGCAGTGATTGGTTCGGAACGAATGAGCAGTTCTTC . . TRBJ2-1 TRBV25-1
CASNFRGSGANVLTF TGTGCCAGCAACTTTCGAGGTTCTGGGGCCAACGTCCTGACTTTC . . TRBJ2-6 TRBV12-3/TRBV12-4
CSVEDRGTQYF TGCAGCGTTGAAGATAGGGGGACCCAGTACTTC . . TRBJ2-5 TRBV29-1